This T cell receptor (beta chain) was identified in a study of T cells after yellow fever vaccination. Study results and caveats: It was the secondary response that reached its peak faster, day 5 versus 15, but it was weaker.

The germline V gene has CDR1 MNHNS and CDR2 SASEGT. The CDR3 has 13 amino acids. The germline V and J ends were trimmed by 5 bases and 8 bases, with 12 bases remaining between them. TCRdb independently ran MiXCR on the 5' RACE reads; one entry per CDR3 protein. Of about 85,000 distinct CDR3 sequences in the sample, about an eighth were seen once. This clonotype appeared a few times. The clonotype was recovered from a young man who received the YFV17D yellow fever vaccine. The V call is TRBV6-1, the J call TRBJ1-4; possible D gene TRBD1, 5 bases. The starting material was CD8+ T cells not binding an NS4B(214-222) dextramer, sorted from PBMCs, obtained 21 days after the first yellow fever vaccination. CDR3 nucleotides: TGTGCCAGCAGTAGGGGCCTACGGGAAAAACTGTTTTTT. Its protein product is CASSRGLREKLFF.